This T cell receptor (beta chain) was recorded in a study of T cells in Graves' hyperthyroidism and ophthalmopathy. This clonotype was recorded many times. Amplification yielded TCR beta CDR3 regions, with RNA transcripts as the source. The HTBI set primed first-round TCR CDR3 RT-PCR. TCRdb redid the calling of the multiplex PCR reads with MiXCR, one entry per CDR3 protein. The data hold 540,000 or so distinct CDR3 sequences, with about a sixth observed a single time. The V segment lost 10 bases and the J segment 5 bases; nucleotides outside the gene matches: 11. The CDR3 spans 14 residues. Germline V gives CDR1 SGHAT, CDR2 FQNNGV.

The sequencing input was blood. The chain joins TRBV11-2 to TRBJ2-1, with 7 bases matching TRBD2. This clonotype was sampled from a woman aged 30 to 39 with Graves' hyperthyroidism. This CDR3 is CATQPGTMDNEQFF. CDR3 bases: TGTGCCACCCAACCCGGGACTATGGACAATGAGCAGTTCTTC.